These T cell receptor beta chains were read from a single sample in a study of blood T cell repertoires in COVID-19. Profiled with immunoSEQ multiplex PCR; TCRdb holds only in-frame clones, not every one. The sample yields some 270,000 clones, approximately 89% seen once. The specimen sequenced was peripheral blood. These TCRs come from a woman aged 55-70 years who had recovered from COVID-19. The CDR3 runs from the conserved cysteine through the conserved F or W. The order of the fields is J gene, V gene, D gene, CDR3 protein. A D gene is named only where the DNA matches it firmly.

j_gene: TRBJ1-1; v_gene: TRBV5-6; d_gene: NA; CDR3aa: CASSLVGGRTEAFF
j_gene: TRBJ2-2; v_gene: TRBV2; d_gene: TRBD1; CDR3aa: CASAKNRGDAGELFF
j_gene: TRBJ1-1; v_gene: TRBV7-8; d_gene: TRBD1; CDR3aa: CASSRGGTGLLEAFF
j_gene: TRBJ2-3; v_gene: TRBV6-2/TRBV6-3; d_gene: NA; CDR3aa: CASSRTGLIDTQYF
j_gene: TRBJ1-5; v_gene: TRBV28; d_gene: TRBD1; CDR3aa: CASSLIQGAGANQPQHF
j_gene: TRBJ1-1; v_gene: TRBV6-5; d_gene: TRBD1; CDR3aa: CASSYWGTGINEAFF
j_gene: TRBJ2-2; v_gene: TRBV3-1/TRBV3-2; d_gene: TRBD2; CDR3aa: CASSQDPASGNTGELFF
j_gene: TRBJ2-1; v_gene: TRBV7-3; d_gene: NA; CDR3aa: CASSLLLTPSEQFF
j_gene: TRBJ2-1; v_gene: TRBV6-5; d_gene: TRBD2; CDR3aa: CASSYPMTSGVLFF
j_gene: TRBJ1-4; v_gene: TRBV5-6; d_gene: NA; CDR3aa: CASSLEPSVKLFF
j_gene: TRBJ1-6; v_gene: TRBV2; d_gene: TRBD1; CDR3aa: CASSKTGVTSYNSPLHF
j_gene: TRBJ1-6; v_gene: TRBV7-9; d_gene: NA; CDR3aa: CASSVGNSPLHF
j_gene: TRBJ2-1; v_gene: TRBV18; d_gene: NA; CDR3aa: CASSPPGGQVYNEQFF
j_gene: TRBJ2-7; v_gene: TRBV12-3/TRBV12-4; d_gene: TRBD1; CDR3aa: CASSFGTAYEQYF
j_gene: TRBJ2-1; v_gene: TRBV18; d_gene: NA; CDR3aa: CASSPSYNEQFF
j_gene: TRBJ1-6; v_gene: TRBV28; d_gene: TRBD1; CDR3aa: CASSFGTGMWNSPLHF
j_gene: TRBJ1-2; v_gene: TRBV7-9; d_gene: NA; CDR3aa: CASSLGGHPNYGYTF
j_gene: TRBJ1-2; v_gene: TRBV5-6; d_gene: NA; CDR3aa: CASSPTQFWRGYGYTF
j_gene: TRBJ1-5; v_gene: TRBV4-1; d_gene: TRBD1; CDR3aa: CASSGTGGNQPQHF
j_gene: TRBJ2-1; v_gene: TRBV5-5; d_gene: TRBD1; CDR3aa: CASSPSRDSSYNEQFF
j_gene: TRBJ2-7; v_gene: TRBV5-1; d_gene: TRBD1; CDR3aa: CASSLNSDRGRSYEQYF
j_gene: TRBJ1-2; v_gene: TRBV2; d_gene: NA; CDR3aa: CAPNNRGSNYGYTF
j_gene: TRBJ2-7; v_gene: TRBV18; d_gene: TRBD1; CDR3aa: CASSPGTGDLYEQYF
j_gene: TRBJ1-6; v_gene: TRBV5-6; d_gene: NA; CDR3aa: CASSLEGTAGSYNSPLHF
j_gene: TRBJ2-3; v_gene: TRBV18; d_gene: NA; CDR3aa: CASSLTTGTDLDTQYF
j_gene: TRBJ1-1; v_gene: TRBV3-1/TRBV3-2; d_gene: TRBD1; CDR3aa: CASSQTGWMGTEAFF
j_gene: TRBJ2-7; v_gene: TRBV3-1/TRBV3-2; d_gene: NA; CDR3aa: CASSQEVRTAIYEQYF
j_gene: TRBJ1-5; v_gene: TRBV19; d_gene: NA; CDR3aa: CASGEAVGNQPQHF
j_gene: TRBJ2-1; v_gene: TRBV11-1; d_gene: TRBD2; CDR3aa: CASSPFGAGGPNEQFF
j_gene: TRBJ2-5; v_gene: TRBV18; d_gene: TRBD2; CDR3aa: CASSPRGLAGVSETQYF
j_gene: TRBJ2-6; v_gene: TRBV10-3; d_gene: TRBD1; CDR3aa: CAISELSTGVGGANVLTF
j_gene: TRBJ2-6; v_gene: TRBV27; d_gene: NA; CDR3aa: CASSPFGTGANVLTF
j_gene: TRBJ1-1; v_gene: TRBV7-8; d_gene: NA; CDR3aa: CASSPRTAPNTEAFF
j_gene: TRBJ2-5; v_gene: TRBV2; d_gene: TRBD2; CDR3aa: CASRGGGAGETQYF